This TCR beta chain derives from a study of shared clonotypes between healthy human individuals. Study-level information: The study used three CD4 naive, three CD4 memory, two CD8 naive and one CD8 memory plate per donor. Findings and limits, study-wide: Unshared clonotypes carried lower generation probabilities than those common to all four donors. Naive CD4 clonotypes overlapped across several donors at approximately 4.5%.

Using immunoSEQ multiplex PCR, the repertoire was profiled, and TCRdb retains in-frame clones only, with some absent. The sample lists roughly 1 million clones, approximately 80% occurring once. Study donors comprised healthy, HIV-negative adults devoid of recent acute infection or vaccination. As concerns this clone: Its antigen is not identified.

This CDR3 is 13 amino acids long. Germline V gives CDR1 SGHTA, CDR2 FQGNSA. Deletions cut 6 bases from V and 2 bases from J, with 8 bases between. The TCR comes from a man younger than 35 in good health. Some clones in this sample may be carry-over from other donors' samples. The V call is TRBV7-2, the J call TRBJ1-3; D unresolved. The sequencing sample was made of memory CD4+ T cells from PBMCs. Subset given: CD45RA-negative fraction. The CDR3 region has the DNA TGTGCCAGCAGGTCGGCAGCTGGAAACACCATATATTTT. It encodes CASRSAAGNTIYF.